The next 3 T cell receptor beta chains were all read from a single sample in a study of shared clonotypes between healthy human individuals. TCRdb's copy holds only in-frame clones and misses some; the assay was immunoSEQ multiplex PCR. The table shows about 510,000 clones, with over 60% occurring only once. The sample consisted of PBMCs. The receptors originated from a woman in her thirties or forties in good health. Some clones in this sample may be carry-over from other donors' samples.

The gene calls are TRBV5-6 and TRBJ1-1; 8 bases agree with TRBD1. After removal of 4 bases from V and 3 bases from J, the junction contained 8 bases not matched to a gene. Per germline, CDR1 SGHDT and CDR2 YYEEEE. The CDR3 runs 15 residues. The CDR3 DNA follows: TGTGCCAGCAGCCCACGGACAGGGAGGTACACTGAAGCTTTCTTT. Translating it yields CASSPRTGRYTEAFF.

CDR3 sequence: CASSFSRLAGRNEQFF. The CDR3, as DNA: TGTGCCAGCAGCTTTAGCCGACTAGCGGGACGAAATGAGCAGTTCTTC. The J gene is TRBJ2-1, the V gene TRBV7-8; TRBD2 matches at 11 bases. CDR3 length equals 16 residues. With V trimmed by 3 bases and J by 7 bases, 8 bases remained unmatched. From germline, CDR1 is SGHVS and CDR2 FQNEAQ.

This clone was recorded only once. The rearrangement joins TRBV27 to TRBJ2-7, with TRBD2 as a possible D gene (7 bases). V lost 1 base and J 6 bases, leaving 16 bases between the germline ends. Germline V gene data show CDR1 as MNHEY and CDR2 as SMNVEV (reference sequence). The CDR3 spans 15 residues. The CDR3 protein is CASSLFGGLGSEQYF. In DNA, the CDR3 is TGTGCCAGCAGTTTATTCGGGGGGCTTGGATCCGAGCAGTACTTC.